The 21 T cell receptor beta chains in this list originate from one sample, sequenced in a study of blood T cell repertoires in COVID-19. Profiling relied on immunoSEQ multiplex PCR, and the TCRdb table lists in-frame clones only, not all of them. Among about 12,000 clones listed, roughly 87% were seen once. Sequencing was done on a sample of peripheral blood. The receptors were sampled from a man older than 75 with acute or convalescent COVID-19.

This chain's CDR3 is CASSVEAAGELFF. The CDR3 DNA reads TGTGCCAGCAGCGTGGAGGCGGCCGGGGAGCTGTTTTTT. The chain is built from TRBV7-3 and TRBJ2-2; D possibly corresponds to TRBD2 (5 bases). Germline V lookup: CDR1 SGHTA, CDR2 FQGTGA. V was trimmed by 5 bases and J by 6 bases, leaving 10 bases between them. This CDR3 contains 13 residues.

The gene calls are TRBV6-2 or TRBV6-3 and TRBJ2-5; TRBD2 agrees at 11 bases. V was clipped by 5 bases and J by 0 bases; unmatched bases: 5. The V gene's germline CDR1 is MNHEY and CDR2 SVGEGT. The CDR3 runs 16 residues. CDR3 coding DNA: TGTGCCAGCAGTCATAGGACTAGCGGGTACCAAGAGACCCAGTACTTC. Its protein is CASSHRTSGYQETQYF.

The gene calls are TRBV4-2 and TRBJ2-4, with 8 bases identical to TRBD2. The ends lost 2 bases at V and 4 bases at J; junction bases unmatched: 4. In germline, CDR1 is LGHNA, CDR2 YNFKEQ. The CDR3 contains 15 residues. CDR3: CASSQTGGSKNIQYF. CDR3 DNA: TGTGCCAGCAGCCAAACGGGGGGGTCAAAAAACATTCAGTACTTC.

The chain employs TRBV5-6 and TRBJ2-1; 7 bases line up with TRBD2. The CDR3 runs 16 residues. V lost 1 base, J lost 9 bases, and 13 bases stayed unmatched. Germline assignment: CDR1 SGHDT and CDR2 YYEEEE. CDR3: CASSLITSGGEGEQFF. CDR3 DNA sequence: TGTGCCAGCAGCTTGATCACCAGTGGGGGGGAAGGTGAGCAGTTCTTC.

V usage is TRBV6-2 or TRBV6-3 and J usage is TRBJ1-5; 9 bases match TRBD1. The CDR3 is 14 amino acids. Germline V gives CDR1 MNHEY, CDR2 SVGEGT. V lost 4 bases to trimming and J lost 6 bases; unmatched junction nucleotides: 4. CDR3 protein: CASSSGQGIQPQHF. The CDR3 bases are TGTGCCAGCAGTTCCGGACAGGGGATTCAGCCCCAGCATTTT.

A word on this clone: Mismatch with germline at one junction end may stem from a read error. J is TRBJ2-1 and V is TRBV7-9; 10 bases are shared with TRBD1. The V gene's germline CDR1 is SEHNR and CDR2 FQNEAQ (reference sequence). The CDR3 has 18 residues. CDR3 DNA sequence: TGTGCCAGCAGCTCCCCTTCCGGGGACAGGGGTTCCTATAATGAGCAGTTCTTC. Translating it yields CASSSPSGDRGSYNEQFF.

This rearrangement joins TRBV7-9 to TRBJ1-3; perhaps TRBD1 as D (5 bases). Germline V CDR1 and CDR2: SEHNR, FQNEAQ (reference sequence). The V end was cut by 4 bases, the J end by 8 bases, with 15 bases between. This CDR3 contains 14 residues. CDR3 loop: CASSSGGRAHTIYF. The CDR3 coding sequence is TGTGCCAGCAGCTCCGGGGGTAGGGCTCACACCATATATTTT.

The V call is TRBV5-1, the J call TRBJ2-3; maybe TRBD1 (6 bases). The germline V gene has CDR1 SGHRS and CDR2 YFSETQ. The V end lost 3 bases, the J end lost 2 bases, and 13 bases lay between the germline ends. The CDR3 is made up of 15 amino acids. This chain's CDR3 is CASSSTGIFTDTQYF. CDR3 nucleotides: TGCGCCAGCAGCTCCACAGGGATTTTCACAGATACGCAGTATTTT.

This clone is medium-sized in the sample. The chain employs TRBV3-1 (or the pseudogene TRBV3-2) and TRBJ2-5, with D perhaps matching TRBD1 (6 bases). CDR3 length equals 16 residues. Germline CDR1 reads LGHDT; CDR2 reads YNNKEL (reference sequence). Trimming cost V 0 bases and J 6 bases, with 17 bases left between them. CDR3 residues: CASSQDQGTRGKTQYF. In nucleotides, the CDR3 is TGTGCCAGCAGCCAAGATCAGGGGACAAGGGGTAAGACCCAGTACTTC.

This chain joins TRBV13 and TRBJ1-6; 7 bases agree with TRBD1. This CDR3 is 17 amino acids long. Trimming at V came to 5 bases and at J to 7 bases, leaving 14 bases not matched to a gene. Germline lookup yields CDR1 PRHDT and CDR2 FYEKMQ (reference sequence). The CDR3 is CASSPSESGGRNSPLHF. The CDR3 DNA is TGTGCCAGCAGCCCGTCTGAGTCAGGGGGGAGGAATTCACCCCTCCACTTT. Full variable domain (remainder filled in from reference TRBV13 and TRBJ1-6): AAGVIQSPRHLIKEKRETATLKCYPIPRHDTVYWYQQGPGQDPQFLISFYEKMQSDKGSIPDRFSAQQFSDYHSELNMSSLELGDSALYFCASSPSESGGRNSPLHFGNGTRLTVT.

J is TRBJ1-4 and V is TRBV18; 7 nucleotides align to TRBD1. With V trimmed by 3 bases and J by 0 bases, 10 bases remained unmatched. This CDR3 has 18 residues. Germline V CDR1 and CDR2: KGHSH, LQKENI. The CDR3 loop is CASSPYKTGTATNEKLFF. CDR3 coding DNA: TGTGCCAGCTCACCCTATAAGACAGGGACCGCAACTAATGAAAAACTGTTTTTT.

This chain links TRBV29-1 with TRBJ1-1; 9 bases are a match to TRBD1. The V gene's germline CDR1 is SQVTM and CDR2 ANQGSEA. The trim removed 4 bases at V and 5 bases at J, leaving 2 bases unmatched. The CDR3 is 12 amino acids. The DNA of the CDR3 is TGCAGCGTTGGACAGGGGGAGACTGAAGCTTTCTTT. Translating gives CSVGQGETEAFF.

The J gene is TRBJ2-7, the V gene TRBV28, with 9 bases lining up with TRBD1. The V segment lost 5 bases and the J segment 13 bases; nucleotides outside the gene matches: 9. The CDR3 spans 12 residues. CDR1 and CDR2 (germline): MDHEN, SYDVKM. The CDR3 DNA sequence: TGTGCCAGCAGTCCGGGACAGGGAGGAAAATACTTC. Amino acids: CASSPGQGGKYF.

The chain links TRBV3-1 (or the pseudogene TRBV3-2) to TRBJ2-3; 8 bases agree with TRBD2. Germline CDR1 reads LGHDT; CDR2 reads YNNKEL (reference sequence). V dropped 6 bases and J dropped 6; count of bases not matched to a gene: 5. This CDR3 contains 13 residues. The CDR3 nucleotides read TGTGCCAGCAGGCCTAGCGGGCGGGATACGCAGTATTTT. Protein sequence: CASRPSGRDTQYF.

The rearrangement uses TRBV2 and TRBJ2-3; 8 nucleotides match TRBD2. The V gene's germline CDR1 is SNHLY and CDR2 FYNNEI. The CDR3 is 12 residues long. V lost 10 bases, J lost 3 bases, and 3 bases stayed unmatched. The CDR3 coding sequence is TGTGCCACGACGGGGGGGACAGATACGCAGTATTTT. Encoded protein: CATTGGTDTQYF.

The V and J genes are TRBV19 and TRBJ2-5; a possible D gene is TRBD1 (6 bases). This CDR3 has 13 amino acids. V dropped 6 bases and J dropped 5 bases, with 13 bases sitting between them. CDR1 is LNHDA and CDR2 is SQIVND in the germline V gene (reference sequence). CDR3 coding DNA: TGTGCCAGTAGCACCACAAGGGGGGAGACCCAGTACTTC. Protein product: CASSTTRGETQYF.

This clone has a handful of counts. The chain employs TRBV24-1 and TRBJ2-2, with TRBD1 matching over 7 bases. CDR1 and CDR2 (germline): KGHDR, SFDVKD. The CDR3 has 17 amino acids. The ends lost 4 bases at V and 0 bases at J; junction bases unmatched: 7. CDR3 bases: TGTGCCACCAGTGACCGGGGACAGACAGCGAACACCGGGGAGCTGTTTTTT. This gives the protein CATSDRGQTANTGELFF.

The chain uses TRBV18 and TRBJ2-3; TRBD2 agrees at 7 bases. CDR1 is KGHSH and CDR2 is LQKENI in the germline V gene. With 6 bases clipped from V and 4 bases from J, the junction kept 7 bases outside the gene matches. The CDR3 is made up of 14 amino acids. CDR3 in DNA: TGTGCCAGCTCCCTGACTAGCCAGGCAGATACGCAGTATTTT. It yields the protein CASSLTSQADTQYF.

This chain joins TRBV15 and TRBJ2-1, with 8 bases that match TRBD2. CDR3 size: 16 residues. Germline V CDR1 and CDR2: LNHNV, YYDKDF (reference sequence). V lost 0 bases, J lost 6 bases, and 7 bases stayed unmatched. CDR3 DNA sequence: TGTGCCACCAGCAGAGAAGGGGGGGGACTAGTCAATGAGCAGTTCTTC. Its protein is CATSREGGGLVNEQFF.

This chain connects TRBV4-2 to TRBJ2-5; TRBD1 matches 7 bases. CDR3 length: 14 amino acids. V was pared by 1 base and J by 4 bases, with 3 bases of the junction left unmatched. The germline V gene encodes CDR1 LGHNA and CDR2 YNFKEQ. The CDR3 nucleotides are TGTGCCAGCAGCCAAGGACAGGGAAGAGAGACCCAGTACTTC. Amino acids: CASSQGQGRETQYF.

V gene TRBV10-3 combines with J gene TRBJ1-5; D gene ambiguous. The CDR3 covers 13 residues. V was pared by 10 bases and J by 5 bases, with 15 bases between. CDR1 is ENHRY, CDR2 SYGVKD, per germline. CDR3 sequence reads: CASLGEAHQPQHF. In DNA, the CDR3 is TGTGCCAGCCTTGGGGAGGCCCATCAGCCCCAGCATTTT.